Described below is a single T cell receptor beta chain sequence and its context. Separate from the 666-subject first cohort was the approximately 120-subject validation cohort, to which the donors belonged. Germline CDR1 reads SGHAT; CDR2 reads FQNNGV. CDR3 length: 14 amino acids. Trimming stripped 3 bases from V and 0 bases from J, with 6 bases between. Clones were sequenced by immunoSEQ multiplex PCR, and TCRdb holds only the in-frame ones, with some missing. The sample carries about 120,000 clones, about 84% recorded once. The entry originates in a study of cytomegalovirus exposure and HLA in healthy donors.

The J gene is TRBJ1-3, the V gene TRBV11-2; maybe TRBD1 (6 bases). The sample consisted of PBMCs. The receptor was derived from a woman between 25 and 40 years old in good health and CMV-seronegative. CDR3 region: CASSLDSSGNTIYF. Written as DNA, the CDR3 is TGTGCCAGCAGCTTGGACAGCTCTGGAAACACCATATATTTT.